This TCR beta chain derives from a study of identical twins. General study results and limits: Memory repertoires showed no such pattern, whereas abundant cord blood beta clonotypes carried fewer insertions. With monozygotic twins, out-of-frame TCR alpha sharing exceeded what models estimated. Twins shared out-of-frame alpha sequences with excess low generation probability.

A remark on this clonotype: Its specificity is not known.

CDR1 and CDR2 from the germline V gene are KGHSH and LQKENI. CDR3 length equals 14 residues. V shed 6 bases and J 5 bases; nucleotides not matched to a gene: 5. Template switching supplied a universal primer site; unique molecular identifiers were carried on the cDNA. MiXCR, applied by TCRdb to the 5' RACE reads, yields one record per CDR3 protein. In the table there are around 160,000 distinct CDR3 sequences, around 3.5% of which are singletons. This chain connects TRBV18 to TRBJ1-4; 8 bases align to TRBD1. The clonotype originates from a man younger than 35 in good health. Sequencing was carried out using memory T cells sorted from blood. The DNA for the CDR3 is TGTGCCAGCTCTCGGGACAGGAGGAATGAAAAACTGTTTTTT. Protein sequence: CASSRDRRNEKLFF.